The sequence of this TCR beta chain was determined in a study of blood T cell repertoires in COVID-19. Turning to the study itself: COVID-19 samples from acute and convalescent phases originated in the United States, Italy and Spain. PBMCs, B-cell-depleted T cells, or T cells were the source of the cDNA or gDNA that made up the material.

Generated by immunoSEQ multiplex PCR, the TCRdb table keeps only in-frame clones and is missing some. This sample carries around 320,000 clones, roughly 85% of them seen once, and the ten largest clones take 6% to 9%. V was pared by 10 bases and J by 10 bases, with 22 bases between. There are 13 residues in the CDR3. Germline assignment: CDR1 WSHSY and CDR2 SAAADI. The sequence derives from a human donor in a cohort sampled during active COVID-19. The chain recombines TRBV10-2 with TRBJ1-1; D perhaps matches TRBD1 (5 bases). Input material: peripheral blood. CDR3 amino acids: CATREGLVQGAFF. Here the CDR3 DNA reads TGCGCCACTCGGGAGGGGTTAGTTCAAGGAGCTTTCTTT.